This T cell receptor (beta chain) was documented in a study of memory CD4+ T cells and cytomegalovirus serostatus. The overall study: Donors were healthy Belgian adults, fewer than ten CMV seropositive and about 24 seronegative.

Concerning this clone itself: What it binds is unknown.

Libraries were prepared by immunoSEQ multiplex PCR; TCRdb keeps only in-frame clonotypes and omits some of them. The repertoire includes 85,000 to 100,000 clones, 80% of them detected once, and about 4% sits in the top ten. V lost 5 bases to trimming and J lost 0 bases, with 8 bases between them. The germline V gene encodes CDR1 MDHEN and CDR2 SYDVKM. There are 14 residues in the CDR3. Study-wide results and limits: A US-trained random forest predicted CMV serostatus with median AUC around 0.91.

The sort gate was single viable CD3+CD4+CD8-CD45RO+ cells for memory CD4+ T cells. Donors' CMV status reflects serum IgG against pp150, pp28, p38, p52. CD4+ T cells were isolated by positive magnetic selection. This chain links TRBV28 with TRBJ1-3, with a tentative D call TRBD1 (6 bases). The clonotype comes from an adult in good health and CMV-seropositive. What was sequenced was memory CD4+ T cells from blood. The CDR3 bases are TGTGCCAGCAGTCGGACAGTCTCTGGAAACACCATATATTTT. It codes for CASSRTVSGNTIYF.